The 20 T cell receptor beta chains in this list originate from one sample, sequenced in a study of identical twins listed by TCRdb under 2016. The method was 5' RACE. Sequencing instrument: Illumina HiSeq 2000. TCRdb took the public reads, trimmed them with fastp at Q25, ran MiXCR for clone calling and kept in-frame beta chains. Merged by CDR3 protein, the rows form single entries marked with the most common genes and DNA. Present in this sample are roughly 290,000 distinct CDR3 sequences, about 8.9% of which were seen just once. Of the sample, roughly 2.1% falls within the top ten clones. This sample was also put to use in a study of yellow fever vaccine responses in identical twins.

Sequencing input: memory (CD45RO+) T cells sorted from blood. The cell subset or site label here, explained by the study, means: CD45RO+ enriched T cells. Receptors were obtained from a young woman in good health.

The CDR3 protein is CSAIFLAGGSDTQYF. Written as DNA, the CDR3 is TGCAGTGCCATATTTCTAGCGGGGGGAAGCGATACGCAGTATTTT. The chain combines TRBV20-1 with TRBJ2-3, with TRBD2 identical over 11 bases. The CDR3 has 15 residues. The V segment lost 6 bases and the J segment 6 bases; nucleotides outside the gene matches: 11. Germline lookup yields CDR1 DFQATT and CDR2 SNEGSKA (reference sequence).

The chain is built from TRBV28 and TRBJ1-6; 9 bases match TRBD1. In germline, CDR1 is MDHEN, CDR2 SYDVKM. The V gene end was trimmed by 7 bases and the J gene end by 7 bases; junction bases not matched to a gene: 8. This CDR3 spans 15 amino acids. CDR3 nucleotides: TGTGCCAGCACTCCACAGGGGGCGGGAAATTCACCCCTCCACTTT. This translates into CASTPQGAGNSPLHF.

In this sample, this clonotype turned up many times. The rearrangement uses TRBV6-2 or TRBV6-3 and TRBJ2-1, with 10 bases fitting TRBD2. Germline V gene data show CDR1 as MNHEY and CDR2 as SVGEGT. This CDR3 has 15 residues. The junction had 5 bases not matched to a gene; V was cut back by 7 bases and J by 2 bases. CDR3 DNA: TGTGCCAGCACCCAACTAGCGGGGCCCTACAATGAGCAGTTCTTC. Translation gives CASTQLAGPYNEQFF.

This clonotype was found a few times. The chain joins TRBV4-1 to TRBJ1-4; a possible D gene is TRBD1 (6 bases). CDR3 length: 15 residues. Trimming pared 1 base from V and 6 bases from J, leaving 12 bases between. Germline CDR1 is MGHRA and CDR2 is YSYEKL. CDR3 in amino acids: CASSQGHRDHEKLFF. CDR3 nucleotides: TGCGCCAGCAGCCAAGGCCACAGGGACCATGAAAAACTGTTTTTT.

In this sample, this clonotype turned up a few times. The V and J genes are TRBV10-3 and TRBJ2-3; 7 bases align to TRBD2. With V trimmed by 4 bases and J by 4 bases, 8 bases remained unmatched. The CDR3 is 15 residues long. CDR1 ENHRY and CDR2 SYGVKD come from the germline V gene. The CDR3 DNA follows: TGTGCCATCAGTGGGGGAGGGCCCGTTCCAGATACGCAGTATTTT. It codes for CAISGGGPVPDTQYF.

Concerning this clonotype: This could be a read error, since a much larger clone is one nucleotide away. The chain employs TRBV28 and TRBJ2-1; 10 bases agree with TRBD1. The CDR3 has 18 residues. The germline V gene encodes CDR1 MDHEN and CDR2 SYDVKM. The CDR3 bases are TGTGCCAGCAGTTCGGACAGGGGGAAACCTCCTTCCTTCAATGAGCAGTTCTTC. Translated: CASSSDRGKPPSFNEQFF. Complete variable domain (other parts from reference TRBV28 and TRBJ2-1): DVKVTQSSRYLVKRTGEKVFLECVQDMDHENMFWYRQDPGLGLRLIYFSYDVKMKEKGDIPEGYSVSREKKERFSLILESASTNQTSMYLCASSSDRGKPPSFNEQFFGPGTRLTVL.

CDR3 bases: TGTGCCAGCAGCCAAGGGCGACTAGCCGTATACAATGAGCAGTTCTTC. As protein: CASSQGRLAVYNEQFF. This rearrangement joins TRBV3-1 to TRBJ2-1; TRBD2 matches at 7 bases. This CDR3 is 16 amino acids long. CDR1 is LGHDT and CDR2 is YNNKEL in the germline V gene (reference sequence). V shed 1 base, J shed 4 bases, and the junction held 7 bases outside the gene matches.

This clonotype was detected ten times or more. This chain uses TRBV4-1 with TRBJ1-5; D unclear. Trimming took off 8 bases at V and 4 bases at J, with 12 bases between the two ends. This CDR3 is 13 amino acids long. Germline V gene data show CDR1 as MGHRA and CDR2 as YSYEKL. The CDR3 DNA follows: TGCGCCAGCGGCCGGATTTGGAATCAGCCCCAGCATTTT. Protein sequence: CASGRIWNQPQHF.

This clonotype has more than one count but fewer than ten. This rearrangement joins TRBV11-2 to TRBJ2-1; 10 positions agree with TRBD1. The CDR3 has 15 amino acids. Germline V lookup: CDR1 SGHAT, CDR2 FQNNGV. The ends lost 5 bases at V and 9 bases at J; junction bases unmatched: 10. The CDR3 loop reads CASSIPGTGVGEQFF. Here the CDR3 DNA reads TGTGCCAGCAGCATCCCCGGGACAGGGGTTGGTGAGCAGTTCTTC.

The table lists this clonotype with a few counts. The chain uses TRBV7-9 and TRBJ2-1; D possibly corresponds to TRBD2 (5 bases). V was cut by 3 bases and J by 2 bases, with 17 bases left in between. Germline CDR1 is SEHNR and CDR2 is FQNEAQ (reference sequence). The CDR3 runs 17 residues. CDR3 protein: CASSFPIRKRPYNEQFF. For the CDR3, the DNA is TGTGCCAGCAGCTTCCCCATTAGGAAGCGGCCCTACAATGAGCAGTTCTTC.

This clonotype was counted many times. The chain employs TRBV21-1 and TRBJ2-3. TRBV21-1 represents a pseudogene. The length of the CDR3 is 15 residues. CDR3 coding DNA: TGTGCCAGCAGCAAAGATGGCACTAGCACAGATACGCAGTATTTT. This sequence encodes CASSKDGTSTDTQYF.

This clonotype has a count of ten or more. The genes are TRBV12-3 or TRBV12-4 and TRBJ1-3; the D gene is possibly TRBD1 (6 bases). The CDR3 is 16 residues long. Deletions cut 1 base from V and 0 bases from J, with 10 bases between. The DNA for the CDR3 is TGTGCCAGCAGTTTAGGGGGGCCCACCTCTGGAAACACCATATATTTT. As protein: CASSLGGPTSGNTIYF.

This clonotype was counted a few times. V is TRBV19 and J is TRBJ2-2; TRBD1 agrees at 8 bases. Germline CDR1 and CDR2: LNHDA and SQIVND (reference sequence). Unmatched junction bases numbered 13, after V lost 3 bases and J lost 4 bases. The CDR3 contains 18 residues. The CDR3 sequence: CASSIDVLGQAPTGELFF. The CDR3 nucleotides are TGTGCCAGTAGTATCGACGTGCTGGGACAGGCTCCCACCGGGGAGCTGTTTTTT.

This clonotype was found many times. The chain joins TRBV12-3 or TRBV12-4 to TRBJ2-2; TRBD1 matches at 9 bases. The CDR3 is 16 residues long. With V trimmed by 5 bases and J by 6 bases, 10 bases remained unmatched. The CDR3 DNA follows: TGTGCCAGCAGTCTCGGACAGGGGCGAGATGCCGGGGAGCTGTTTTTT. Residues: CASSLGQGRDAGELFF.

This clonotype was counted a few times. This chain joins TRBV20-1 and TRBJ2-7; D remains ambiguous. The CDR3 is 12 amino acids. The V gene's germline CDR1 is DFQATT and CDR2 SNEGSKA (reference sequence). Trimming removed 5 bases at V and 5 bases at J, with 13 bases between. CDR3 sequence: CSAARSVDEQYV. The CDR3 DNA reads TGCAGTGCTGCCCGATCAGTGGACGAGCAGTACGTC.

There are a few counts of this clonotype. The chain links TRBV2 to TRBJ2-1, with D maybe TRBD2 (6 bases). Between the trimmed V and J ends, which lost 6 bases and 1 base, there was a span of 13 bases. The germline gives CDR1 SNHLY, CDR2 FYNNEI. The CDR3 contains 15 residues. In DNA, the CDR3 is TGTGCCAGCAGGGTGCAAGCGGGTTCCTACAATGAGCAGTTCTTC. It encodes CASRVQAGSYNEQFF.

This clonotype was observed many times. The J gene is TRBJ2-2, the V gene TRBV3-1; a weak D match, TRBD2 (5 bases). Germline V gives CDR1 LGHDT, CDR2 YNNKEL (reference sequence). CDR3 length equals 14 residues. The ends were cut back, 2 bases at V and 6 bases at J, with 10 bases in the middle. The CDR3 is CASSQTTSSGELFF. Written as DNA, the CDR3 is TGTGCCAGCAGCCAAACCACTAGTTCCGGGGAGCTGTTTTTT.

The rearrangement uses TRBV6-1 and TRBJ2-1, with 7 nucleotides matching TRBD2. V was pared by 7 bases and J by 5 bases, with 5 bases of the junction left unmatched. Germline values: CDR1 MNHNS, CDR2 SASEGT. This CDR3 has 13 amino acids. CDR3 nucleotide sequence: TGTGCCAGCAAGGCTAGCGGCAACAATGAGCAGTTCTTC. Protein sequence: CASKASGNNEQFF.

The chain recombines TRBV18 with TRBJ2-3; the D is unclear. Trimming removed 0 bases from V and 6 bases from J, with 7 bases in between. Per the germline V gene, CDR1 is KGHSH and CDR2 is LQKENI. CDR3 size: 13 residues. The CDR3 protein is CASSPPSIDTQYF. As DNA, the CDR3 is TGTGCCAGCTCACCACCATCCATCGATACGCAGTATTTT.

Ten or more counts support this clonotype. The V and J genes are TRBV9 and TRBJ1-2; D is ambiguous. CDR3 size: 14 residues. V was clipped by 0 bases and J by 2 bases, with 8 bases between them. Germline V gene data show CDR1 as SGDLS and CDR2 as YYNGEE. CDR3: CASSVEGGNYGYTF. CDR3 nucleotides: TGTGCCAGCAGCGTAGAGGGCGGAAACTATGGCTACACCTTC.